These 23 T cell receptor beta chains originate from one sample sequenced in a study of blood T cell repertoires in COVID-19. The data were produced by immunoSEQ multiplex PCR, yet TCRdb's version contains in-frame clones alone and is incomplete. The sample has 90,000 to 120,000 clones; roughly 90% are singletons. The source material was peripheral blood. The receptors come from a man aged 40-50 years with active or convalescent COVID-19.

J is TRBJ2-4 and V is TRBV4-2; TRBD1 aligns across 8 bases. In germline, CDR1 is LGHNA, CDR2 YNFKEQ. The CDR3 consists of 18 residues. Trimming at V came to 4 bases and at J to 3 bases, leaving 14 bases not matched to a gene. The CDR3 reads CASSPSPGGALGKNIQYF. The CDR3 bases are TGTGCCAGCAGCCCCAGCCCAGGGGGCGCCTTGGGCAAAAACATTCAGTACTTC.

This clone was recorded once. The chain links TRBV19 to TRBJ2-5; D unresolved. V was pared by 3 bases and J by 5 bases, with 13 bases between. This CDR3 is 14 amino acids long. Per germline, CDR1 LNHDA and CDR2 SQIVND (reference sequence). The CDR3 reads CASSIAGFQETQYF. The CDR3 DNA follows: TGTGCCAGTAGTATCGCCGGGTTTCAGGAGACCCAGTACTTC.

This sequence joins TRBV10-1 and TRBJ2-1; 12 bases align to TRBD2. Trimming at V came to 10 bases and at J to 7 bases, leaving 8 bases not matched to a gene. The length of the CDR3 is 14 residues. From germline, CDR1 is WNHNN and CDR2 SYGVQD (reference sequence). The CDR3 bases are TGCGCCACTAGCGGGAGGGCCGTAGGGAATGAGCAGTTCTTC. This codes for CATSGRAVGNEQFF.

The chain combines TRBV15 with TRBJ2-7, with 10 bases lining up with TRBD1. Losses at the gene ends were 7 bases for V and 4 bases for J; bases not matched to a gene: 7. This CDR3 spans 14 amino acids. Germline V CDR1 and CDR2: LNHNV, YYDKDF (reference sequence). CDR3 sequence (DNA): TGTGCCACCACCCGGGACAGGGGAAGTTACGAGCAGTACTTC. It specifies CATTRDRGSYEQYF.

This sequence joins TRBV7-8 and TRBJ2-6; D is possibly TRBD2 (5 bases). This CDR3 has 18 residues. Germline assignment: CDR1 SGHVS and CDR2 FQNEAQ. V lost 1 base and J 0 bases, leaving 13 bases between the germline ends. The CDR3 loop is CASSLGRVSFSGANVLTF. The CDR3 DNA sequence: TGTGCCAGCAGCTTAGGGCGGGTCTCCTTCTCTGGGGCCAACGTCCTGACTTTC.

The chain recombines TRBV2 with TRBJ1-1; 8 bases line up with TRBD1. Germline CDR1 reads SNHLY; CDR2 reads FYNNEI. The length of the CDR3 is 14 residues. Unmatched junction bases numbered 9, after V lost 7 bases and J lost 5 bases. The CDR3 protein is CASTFTGGRTEAFF. The CDR3 region has the DNA TGTGCCAGCACTTTTACAGGGGGAAGGACTGAAGCTTTCTTT.

V is TRBV28 and J is TRBJ2-5; 8 bases are a match to TRBD1. V lost 7 bases to trimming and J lost 5 bases; unmatched junction nucleotides: 9. The CDR3 runs 14 residues. The germline V gene has CDR1 MDHEN and CDR2 SYDVKM. This CDR3 reads CASKGGQGAETQYF. The CDR3, as DNA: TGTGCCAGCAAGGGTGGCCAGGGGGCTGAGACCCAGTACTTC.

This clone was found once. V usage is TRBV5-4 and J usage is TRBJ2-1; maybe TRBD1 (6 bases). V lost 1 base and J lost 5, with 19 bases in between. Germline CDR1 is SGHNT and CDR2 is YYREEE (reference sequence). There are 17 residues in the CDR3. In DNA form, the CDR3 reads TGTGCCAGCAGCTTGAGGTTCTCAGGGGCGTACGACAATGAGCAGTTCTTC. It is translated as CASSLRFSGAYDNEQFF.

The CDR3 protein is CASSVVGGIYNEQFF. The CDR3 DNA sequence: TGTGCCAGCAGCGTCGTCGGGGGAATCTACAATGAGCAGTTCTTC. The V gene is TRBV14, the J gene TRBJ2-1, with D perhaps TRBD2 (6 bases). CDR1 and CDR2 (germline): SGHDN, FVKESK. V was trimmed by 5 bases and J by 3 bases, leaving 14 bases between them. The CDR3 sequence is 15 residues long.

The rearrangement links TRBV7-2 to TRBJ2-7; TRBD1 matches 7 bases. This CDR3 spans 16 amino acids. The V gene's germline CDR1 is SGHTA and CDR2 FQGNSA. V shed 1 base, J shed 6 bases, and the junction held 12 bases outside the gene matches. The CDR3 sequence: CASSLVRTGLGSEQYF. Written as DNA, the CDR3 is TGTGCCAGCAGCTTAGTCCGGACAGGACTTGGAAGCGAGCAGTACTTC.

The V call is TRBV7-3, the J call TRBJ2-3, with D possibly TRBD2 on 6 matching bases. The V end lost 5 bases, the J end lost 7 bases, and 25 bases lay between the germline ends. Germline V gene data show CDR1 as SGHTA and CDR2 as FQGTGA. The CDR3 length is 17 residues. DNA of the CDR3: TGTGCCAGCAGCCAAGGATGGGGGGAAAGTTTCAGTAATACGCAGTATTTT. Translated, it gives CASSQGWGESFSNTQYF. The variable domain in full, completed from reference TRBV7-3 and TRBJ2-3, reads GAGVSQTPSNKVTEKGKYVELRCDPISGHTALYWYRQSLGQGPEFLIYFQGTGAADDSGLPNDRFFAVRPEGSVSTLKIQRTERGDSAVYLCASSQGWGESFSNTQYFGPGTRLTVL.

The chain is built from TRBV6-5 and TRBJ1-1, with TRBD1 as a possible D gene (5 bases). CDR1 MNHEY and CDR2 SVGAGI come from the germline V gene. This CDR3 region has 11 residues. V was shortened by 11 bases and J by 4 bases, with 11 bases between the two germline ends. Here the CDR3 DNA reads TGTGCCCTTAGTAGGGGCACTGAAGCTTTCTTT. Translation gives CALSRGTEAFF.

This rearrangement joins TRBV2 to TRBJ2-1; 10 nucleotides match TRBD2. CDR3 length: 13 amino acids. In germline, CDR1 is SNHLY, CDR2 FYNNEI. The junction had 4 bases not matched to a gene; V was cut back by 8 bases and J by 6 bases. Here the CDR3 DNA reads TGTGCCAGCGGACTAGCGGTACGCAATGAGCAGTTCTTC. This sequence encodes CASGLAVRNEQFF.

The chain uses TRBV2 and TRBJ2-2, with 7 bases identical to TRBD2. V dropped 6 bases and J dropped 0; count of bases not matched to a gene: 1. From germline, CDR1 is SNHLY and CDR2 FYNNEI. This CDR3 region has 14 residues. CDR3 loop: CASRLAANTGELFF. The CDR3 nucleotides are TGTGCCAGCAGGCTAGCGGCGAACACCGGGGAGCTGTTTTTT.

V is TRBV29-1 and J is TRBJ1-2; the D gene is possibly TRBD1 (6 bases). Germline V gives CDR1 SQVTM, CDR2 ANQGSEA. V was trimmed by 7 bases and J by 8 bases, leaving 17 bases between them. This CDR3 spans 12 amino acids. The CDR3 protein is CSAVPGAGGYTF. The CDR3 nucleotides read TGCAGCGCCGTCCCAGGGGCGGGCGGCTACACCTTC.

This chain uses TRBV3-1 (or the pseudogene TRBV3-2) with TRBJ2-1; D not certain. The CDR3 length is 15 residues. The V end lost 0 bases, the J end lost 10 bases, and 16 bases lay between the germline ends. Germline lookup yields CDR1 LGHDT and CDR2 YNNKEL (reference sequence). Here the CDR3 reads CASSQDPASLFEQFF. The CDR3 region has the DNA TGTGCCAGCAGCCAAGACCCAGCGTCCCTTTTCGAGCAGTTCTTC.

The chain uses TRBV28 and TRBJ1-2, with D possibly matching TRBD1 (5 bases). CDR1 and CDR2 (germline): MDHEN, SYDVKM. CDR3 length: 16 amino acids. The ends were cut back, 3 bases at V and 6 bases at J, with 20 bases in the middle. The CDR3 region is CASSLGVGRVKDGYTF. Written as DNA, the CDR3 is TGTGCCAGCAGTTTGGGGGTAGGGAGGGTGAAGGATGGCTACACCTTC.

This rearrangement joins TRBV18 to TRBJ1-2, with D unclear. The CDR3 consists of 12 residues. V lost 3 bases and J lost 8, with 10 bases in between. CDR1 is KGHSH, CDR2 LQKENI, per germline. The CDR3 DNA reads TGTGCCAGCTCACCGAAGTTTGAGGGCTACACCTTC. Protein: CASSPKFEGYTF.

This sequence joins TRBV28 and TRBJ1-5; D gene unclear. The CDR3 is 12 residues long. The germline V and J ends were trimmed by 3 bases and 11 bases, with 11 bases remaining between them. Germline V lookup: CDR1 MDHEN, CDR2 SYDVKM. This CDR3 is CASSLERRAQHF. CDR3 in DNA: TGTGCCAGCAGTTTGGAGAGACGGGCCCAGCATTTT.

The genes are TRBV5-4 and TRBJ2-1, with TRBD2 matching 12 bases. The CDR3 runs to 16 residues. In germline, CDR1 is SGHNT, CDR2 YYREEE (reference sequence). With 4 bases clipped from V and 6 bases from J, the junction kept 8 bases outside the gene matches. The CDR3 loop is CASSQKTSGSVNEQFF. The CDR3 region has the DNA TGTGCCAGCAGCCAAAAGACTAGCGGGAGCGTCAATGAGCAGTTCTTC. The full variable domain, with the rest looked up from reference TRBV5-4 and TRBJ2-1, is ETGVTQSPTHLIKTRGQQVTLRCSSQSGHNTVSWYQQALGQGPQFIFQYYREEENGRGNFPPRFSGLQFPNYSSELNVNALELDDSALYLCASSQKTSGSVNEQFFGPGTRLTVL.

The gene calls are TRBV12-3 or TRBV12-4 and TRBJ1-5, with unresolved D. This CDR3 is 13 amino acids long. V gave up 7 bases and J gave up 7 bases, with 14 bases separating them. For the CDR3, the DNA is TGTGCCAGCACCTCGGAGGGTGGACAGCCCCAGCATTTT. Translated, it gives CASTSEGGQPQHF.

This sequence joins TRBV5-1 and TRBJ1-3, with 9 bases aligning to TRBD1. This CDR3 has 19 amino acids. Germline-derived CDR1 and CDR2 are SGHRS and YFSETQ. V lost 0 bases, J lost 5 bases, and 15 bases stayed unmatched. The CDR3, as DNA: TGCGCCAGCAGCTTGGGGGGACCGGGACAGGGAAAACTTCGAAACACCATATATTTT. Amino acids: CASSLGGPGQGKLRNTIYF. The full variable domain, rest sourced from reference TRBV5-1 and TRBJ1-3, is KAGVTQTPRYLIKTRGQQVTLSCSPISGHRSVSWYQQTPGQGLQFLFEYFSETQRNKGNFPGRFSGRQFSNSRSEMNVSTLELGDSALYLCASSLGGPGQGKLRNTIYFGEGSWLTVV.

The V gene is TRBV5-8, the J gene TRBJ1-3, with TRBD1 matching over 8 bases. CDR3 size: 18 residues. Germline values: CDR1 SGHTS, CDR2 YDEGEE. Losses at the gene ends were 6 bases for V and 0 bases for J; bases not matched to a gene: 14. The DNA of the CDR3 is TGTGCCAGCACCATGACAGGGGAGACGAGGGGCTCTGGAAACACCATATATTTT. Its translation: CASTMTGETRGSGNTIYF.